One sample yielded the 17 T cell receptor beta chains listed below, sequenced in a study of T-cell reconstitution after alpha-beta-depleted transplantation in children. A TCRbeta library incorporating unique molecular identifiers was prepared. TCRdb re-analysed the PCR reads in MiXCR, keeping a single row per CDR3 protein. Here the sample spans around 110,000 distinct CDR3 sequences, 10% to 13% being singletons. Sequencing used PBMCs, obtained before TCRalphabeta/CD19-depleted stem cell transplant. The receptors were gathered from a boy aged 2 to 9 with acute lymphoblastic leukemia, due to receive a stem cell transplant.

This chain connects TRBV3-1 to TRBJ1-6, with D possibly matching TRBD1 (6 bases). Trimming pared 8 bases from V and 7 bases from J, leaving 15 bases between. The CDR3 is made up of 14 amino acids. Per germline, CDR1 LGHDT and CDR2 YNNKEL (reference sequence). CDR3 sequence (DNA): TGTGCCAGCTCAATCGGACAGCCAAATTCACCCCTCCACTTT. As protein: CASSIGQPNSPLHF.

This chain joins TRBV5-1 and TRBJ2-1, with a weak D call TRBD2 (5 bases). Germline assignment: CDR1 SGHRS and CDR2 YFSETQ. Between the trimmed V and J ends, which lost 4 bases and 0 bases, there was a span of 11 bases. This CDR3 contains 15 residues. The CDR3 sequence is CASSPSGNSYNEQFF. In DNA, the CDR3 is TGCGCCAGCAGCCCCAGCGGTAACTCCTACAATGAGCAGTTCTTC.

The rearrangement joins TRBV7-9 to TRBJ1-4; D is uncertain. CDR3 length: 14 residues. Germline V gene data show CDR1 as SEHNR and CDR2 as FQNEAQ (reference sequence). Deletions cut 5 bases from V and 7 bases from J, with 14 bases between. DNA of the CDR3: TGTGCCAGCAGCACGTCAGCGTGGGGTGAAAAACTGTTTTTT. Protein: CASSTSAWGEKLFF.

This clonotype was counted between two and nine times. The chain has TRBV10-3 and TRBJ2-7, with a tentative D call TRBD2 (5 bases). This CDR3 is built from 16 residues. In germline, CDR1 is ENHRY, CDR2 SYGVKD. V was cut by 3 bases and J by 0 bases, with 15 bases left in between. This CDR3 reads CAISDVEGVSSYEQYF. CDR3 sequence (DNA): TGTGCCATCAGTGATGTTGAGGGAGTCTCCTCCTACGAGCAGTACTTC.

The gene calls are TRBV7-9 and TRBJ1-1; a weak D match, TRBD1 (6 bases). V was shortened by 5 bases and J by 9 bases, with 7 bases between the two germline ends. Germline V gives CDR1 SEHNR, CDR2 FQNEAQ (reference sequence). CDR3 size: 10 residues. The CDR3, as DNA: TGTGCCAGCAGCGGGGACAAAGCTTTCTTT. Translating gives CASSGDKAFF.

This clonotype was picked up one time. The gene calls are TRBV20-1 and TRBJ1-5; D call uncertain. The CDR3 has 13 amino acids. Germline CDR1 reads DFQATT; CDR2 reads SNEGSKA (reference sequence). V dropped 2 bases and J dropped 8 bases, with 13 bases sitting between them. CDR3 DNA: TGCAGTGCTAGAAAGGAGGGATCGGAGCCCCAGCATTTT. As protein: CSARKEGSEPQHF.

The rearrangement uses TRBV5-1 and TRBJ2-5, with D perhaps given as TRBD1 or TRBD2 (5 bases each). V lost 4 bases and J lost 5, with 21 bases in between. Germline V gene data show CDR1 as SGHRS and CDR2 as YFSETQ. There are 16 residues in the CDR3. This CDR3 is CASSTGTTQPRETQYF. The CDR3 DNA sequence: TGCGCCAGCAGCACGGGGACCACGCAACCACGGGAGACCCAGTACTTC.

This clonotype was recorded at least ten times. J is TRBJ2-5 and V is TRBV5-5; D call uncertain. Germline V CDR1 and CDR2: SGHKS, YYEKEE (reference sequence). This CDR3 spans 13 amino acids. The germline V and J ends were trimmed by 2 bases and 3 bases, with 8 bases remaining between them. In DNA form, the CDR3 reads TGTGCCAGCAGCTTTCCGGGCAAAGAGACCCAGTACTTC. It codes for CASSFPGKETQYF.

This clonotype was seen a few times. The chain has TRBV28 and TRBJ2-2; 7 positions agree with TRBD1. In germline, CDR1 is MDHEN, CDR2 SYDVKM. With V trimmed by 5 bases and J by 2 bases, 11 bases remained unmatched. The CDR3 contains 17 residues. The chain's CDR3 is CASSNELGQPNTGELFF. CDR3 nucleotide sequence: TGTGCCAGCAGTAATGAGTTGGGACAGCCCAACACCGGGGAGCTGTTTTTT.

This clonotype was counted a few times. The chain joins TRBV15 to TRBJ2-6; D unresolved. Germline-derived CDR1 and CDR2 are LNHNV and YYDKDF (reference sequence). This CDR3 has 16 amino acids. With 0 bases removed from V and 2 bases from J, the gap between germline ends came to 8 bases. The CDR3 spells CATSRDRATGANVLTF. CDR3 in DNA: TGTGCCACCAGCAGAGATAGGGCCACTGGGGCCAACGTCCTGACTTTC. Combining the CDR3 with reference TRBV15 and TRBJ2-6 gives the whole variable domain DAMVIQNPRYQVTQFGKPVTLSCSQTLNHNVMYWYQQKSSQAPKLLFHYYDKDFNNEADTPDNFQSRRPNTSFCFLDIRSPGLGDTAMYLCATSRDRATGANVLTFGAGSRLTVL.

The chain uses TRBV27 and TRBJ1-5, with TRBD1 matching over 8 bases. The V and J ends lost 6 bases and 2 bases, in that order; junction bases with no gene match: 6. The CDR3 totals 15 residues. Germline assignment: CDR1 MNHEY and CDR2 SMNVEV (reference sequence). CDR3 in amino acids: CASSKDRERNQPQHF. In DNA, the CDR3 is TGTGCCAGCAGCAAGGACAGGGAGCGCAATCAGCCCCAGCATTTT.

The rearrangement uses TRBV29-1 and TRBJ2-1; D ambiguous. Looked up from germline, CDR1 is SQVTM and CDR2 is ANQGSEA. V lost 8 bases and J lost 0, with 8 bases in between. This CDR3 is 12 amino acids long. The CDR3 DNA reads TGCAGCTCCAGGAGCTCCTACAATGAGCAGTTCTTC. It codes for CSSRSSYNEQFF.

This clonotype was seen more than once but under ten times. J is TRBJ1-3 and V is TRBV9; D possibly corresponds to TRBD1 (5 bases). CDR1 is SGDLS and CDR2 is YYNGEE in the germline V gene. Between the trimmed V and J ends, which lost 3 bases and 0 bases, there was a span of 16 bases. CDR3 length: 17 amino acids. CDR3 amino acids: CASSGSGGGNSGNTIYF. The CDR3 DNA reads as TGTGCCAGCAGCGGAAGTGGGGGAGGCAACTCTGGAAACACCATATATTTT.

This chain connects TRBV12-3 or TRBV12-4 to TRBJ2-2, with D possibly TRBD2 on 6 matching bases. Trimming left V 1 base short and J 1 base short, with 10 bases between. This CDR3 has 16 amino acids. In DNA, the CDR3 is TGTGCCAGCAGTTTAGGGGGCGGGGTGAACACCGGGGAGCTGTTTTTT. Its protein is CASSLGGGVNTGELFF.

The chain joins TRBV25-1 to TRBJ2-5, with D possibly being TRBD1 or TRBD2 (5 bases each). The CDR3 totals 15 residues. Germline CDR1 and CDR2: MGHDK and SYGVNS. Trimming cost V 2 bases and J 0 bases, with 10 bases left between them. The CDR3 sequence is CASSETGTYQETQYF. DNA of the CDR3: TGTGCCAGCAGTGAAACCGGGACGTACCAAGAGACCCAGTACTTC.

This chain uses TRBV6-1 with TRBJ1-6; D uncertain. The V and J ends lost 0 bases and 11 bases respectively, with 17 bases between them. CDR3 length: 16 amino acids. The germline gives CDR1 MNHNS, CDR2 SASEGT. The CDR3 DNA reads TGTGCCAGCAGTGAAGCTTCTTGGGCCGGGAGGGCACCCCTCCACTTT. Residues: CASSEASWAGRAPLHF.

The V call is TRBV12-3 or TRBV12-4, the J call TRBJ2-5; maybe TRBD2 (7 bases). The CDR3 sequence is 16 residues long. Trimming removed 3 bases at V and 5 bases at J, with 19 bases between. CDR3 amino acids: CASSFNGGGRGETQYF. CDR3 sequence (DNA): TGTGCCAGCAGTTTTAATGGGGGGGGGAGGGGGGAGACCCAGTACTTC.